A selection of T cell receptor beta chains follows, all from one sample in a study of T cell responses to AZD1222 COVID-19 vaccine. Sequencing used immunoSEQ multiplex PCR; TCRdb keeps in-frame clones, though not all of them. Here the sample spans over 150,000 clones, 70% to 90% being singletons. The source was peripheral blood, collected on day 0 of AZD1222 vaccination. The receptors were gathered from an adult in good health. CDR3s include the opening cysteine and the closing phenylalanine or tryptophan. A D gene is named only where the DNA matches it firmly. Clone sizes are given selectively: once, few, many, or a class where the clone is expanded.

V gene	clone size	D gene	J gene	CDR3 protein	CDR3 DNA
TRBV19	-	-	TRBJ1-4	CASRRTNEKLFF	TGTGCCAGTAGGAGGACTAATGAAAAACTGTTTTTT
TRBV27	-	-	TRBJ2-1	CASSFGQGVYNEQFF	TGTGCCAGCAGTTTCGGCCAGGGCGTATACAATGAGCAGTTCTTC
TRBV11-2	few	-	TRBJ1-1	CASSLESGAEAFF	TGTGCCAGCAGCTTGGAATCGGGTGCTGAAGCTTTCTTT
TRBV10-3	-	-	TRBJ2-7	CAISETGYEQYF	TGTGCCATCAGTGAGACGGGGTACGAGCAGTACTTC
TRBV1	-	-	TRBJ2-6	CTSSQGGSSRGPGANVLTF	TGCACCAGCAGCCAAGGCGGGTCCTCGAGGGGCCCTGGGGCCAACGTCCTGACTTTC
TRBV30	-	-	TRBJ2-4	CAWTNGGKNIQYF	TGTGCCTGGACCAACGGGGGTAAAAACATTCAGTACTTC
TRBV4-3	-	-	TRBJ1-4	CASSQVASTNEKLFF	TGCGCCAGCAGCCAAGTAGCATCAACTAATGAAAAACTGTTTTTT
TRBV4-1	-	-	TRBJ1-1	CASSQGGGGNSEAFF	TGCGCCAGCAGCCAAGGGGGAGGGGGGAACTCTGAAGCTTTCTTT
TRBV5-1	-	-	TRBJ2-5	CASSPMRETQYF	TGCGCCAGCAGCCCTATGAGGGAGACCCAGTACTTC
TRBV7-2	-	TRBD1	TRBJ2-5	CASSYNRGQETQYF	TGTGCCAGCAGCTACAACAGGGGGCAGGAGACCCAGTACTTC
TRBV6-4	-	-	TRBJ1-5	CASSDRVDQPQHF	TGTGCCAGCAGTGACAGGGTAGATCAGCCCCAGCATTTT
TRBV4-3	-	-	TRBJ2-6	CASSRQSGANVLTF	TGCGCCAGCAGCCGTCAGTCTGGGGCCAACGTCCTGACTTTC
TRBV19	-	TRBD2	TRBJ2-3	CASSLLLAGAPGTQYF	TGTGCCAGTAGTCTCCTCCTAGCGGGAGCTCCGGGTACGCAGTATTTT
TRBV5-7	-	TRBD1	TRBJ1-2	CASSLPGQGANYGYTF	TGTGCCAGCAGCTTACCGGGACAGGGGGCTAACTATGGCTACACCTTC
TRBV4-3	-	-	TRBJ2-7	CASSQGLGGYEQYF	TGCGCCAGCAGCCAAGGTTTAGGAGGCTACGAGCAGTACTTC
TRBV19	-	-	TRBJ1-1	CASSIDTKNTEAFF	TGTGCCAGTAGTATTGACACCAAGAACACTGAAGCTTTCTTT
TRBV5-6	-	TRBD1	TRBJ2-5	CASSLDREQETQYF	TGTGCCAGCAGCCTGGACAGGGAACAAGAGACCCAGTACTTC
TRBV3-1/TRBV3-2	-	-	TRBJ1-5	CASSQGGHSLIQPQHF	TGTGCCAGCAGCCAAGGGGGACATTCACTGATCCAGCCCCAGCATTTT
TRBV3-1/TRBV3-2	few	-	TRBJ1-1	CASSQDPTEAFF	TGTGCCAGCAGCCAAGATCCCACTGAAGCTTTCTTT
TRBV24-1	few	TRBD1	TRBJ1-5	CATSADRDFQPQHF	TGTGCCACCAGTGCCGACAGGGATTTTCAGCCCCAGCATTTT
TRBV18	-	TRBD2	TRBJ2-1	CASSSPRGPAGGEQFF	TGTGCCAGCTCATCGCCTAGGGGGCCCGCGGGAGGGGAGCAGTTCTTC
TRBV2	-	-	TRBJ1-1	CASRGPPSPFVMNTEAFF	TGTGCCAGCAGGGGGCCCCCAAGCCCGTTCGTCATGAACACTGAAGCTTTCTTT
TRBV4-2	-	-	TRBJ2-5	CASSQPRGEADQYF	TGTGCCAGCAGCCAACCCAGGGGGGAGGCGGACCAGTACTTC
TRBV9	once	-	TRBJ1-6	CASSGSTRGNSPLHF	TGTGCCAGCAGCGGCTCTACACGTGGGAATTCACCCCTCCACTTT
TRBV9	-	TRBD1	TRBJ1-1	CASTPQTGENTEAFF	TGTGCCAGCACCCCACAGACAGGGGAGAACACTGAAGCTTTCTTT
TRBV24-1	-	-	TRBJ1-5	CATSSFGNQPQHF	TGTGCCACCAGTTCATTCGGCAATCAGCCCCAGCATTTT
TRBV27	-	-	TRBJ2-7	CASSLSTGEQYF	TGTGCCAGCAGTTTATCGACGGGCGAGCAGTACTTC
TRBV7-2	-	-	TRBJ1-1	CASSPQGNTEAFF	TGTGCCAGCAGCCCCCAGGGGAACACTGAAGCTTTCTTT
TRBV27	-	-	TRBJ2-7	CASSLTRSYEQYF	TGTGCCAGCAGTTTAACCCGCTCCTACGAGCAGTACTTC